The present T cell receptor beta chain was sequenced within a study of T cell responses to AZD1222 COVID-19 vaccine. As for the study in general: Second-dose schedules of about 4 or about 12 weeks were combined.

Libraries were prepared by immunoSEQ multiplex PCR; TCRdb keeps only in-frame clonotypes and omits some of them. The data hold about 130,000 clones, with 70% to 90% observed a single time. Comments on this clone: Its antigen remains unknown.

J lost 2 bases, V lost 4 bases, and 6 bases had no gene match. There are 15 residues in the CDR3. The germline gives CDR1 MRHNA, CDR2 SNTAGT. Study-wide results and caveats: There were mostly white British donors and more females than males, and clonal diversity was possibly underestimated. It was only after the peak T cell response that any repertoires were sampled. Unmutated variant regions are reportedly targeted by nearly half of spike-specific TCRs.

The specimen was peripheral blood, collected on day 0 of AZD1222 vaccination. The receptor was isolated from an adult in good health. The chain combines TRBV6-4 with TRBJ1-2, with TRBD1 matching 8 bases. For the CDR3, the DNA is TGTGCCAGCAGTGTTGCCGGACAGGGAAACTATGGCTACACCTTC. It encodes CASSVAGQGNYGYTF.